Listed here are 17 T cell receptor beta chains from one sample, sequenced in a study of blood T cells in healthy people across ages. Through a sample-barcoded 5' primer and a J-beta primer mix, a second PCR was run for roughly 6 to 11 cycles. TCRdb re-called the 5' RACE reads through MiXCR, storing one row per CDR3 protein. The profile shows 710,000 or so distinct CDR3 sequences, 32% of them singletons. Sample: blood. The receptors were gathered from a woman older than 75 in good health.

Remarks on this clonotype: A much larger clone differs from this one at a single base, so this may be a read error. This chain uses TRBV2 with TRBJ2-3, with 7 positions matching TRBD2. The length of the CDR3 is 15 residues. Per the germline V gene, CDR1 is SNHLY and CDR2 is FYNNEI. J lost 3 bases, V lost 7 bases, and 10 bases had no gene match. The CDR3 protein is CASIRGRVRTDTQYF. Written as DNA, the CDR3 is TGTGCCAGCATCCGGGGGAGGGTACGGACAGATACGCAGTATTTT. The variable domain in full, completed from reference TRBV2 and TRBJ2-3, reads EPEVTQTPSHQVTQMGQEVILRCVPISNHLYFYWYRQILGQKVEFLVSFYNNEISEKSEIFDDQFSVERPDGSNFTLKIRSTKLEDSAMYFCASIRGRVRTDTQYFGPGTRLTVL.

The chain uses TRBV20-1 and TRBJ2-1, with 7 bases fitting TRBD2. Losses at the gene ends were 0 bases for V and 5 bases for J; bases not matched to a gene: 7. The length of the CDR3 is 15 residues. Germline assignment: CDR1 DFQATT and CDR2 SNEGSKA (reference sequence). The CDR3 sequence: CSARDISGTHNEQFF. As DNA, the CDR3 is TGCAGTGCTAGAGATATAAGCGGGACCCACAATGAGCAGTTCTTC.

This clonotype was counted at least ten times. The chain joins TRBV7-9 to TRBJ2-1, with D maybe TRBD1 (6 bases). This CDR3 contains 18 residues. Deletions cut 5 bases from V and 0 bases from J, with 20 bases between. From germline, CDR1 is SEHNR and CDR2 FQNEAQ (reference sequence). CDR3 nucleotides: TGTGCCAGCAGCCGCCACGTAGGGGGAGCGAGCTCCTACAATGAGCAGTTCTTC. Amino acid sequence: CASSRHVGGASSYNEQFF.

This clonotype appeared a few times. The rearrangement joins TRBV25-1 to TRBJ1-2; D unresolved. V lost 8 bases to trimming and J lost 2 bases, with 9 bases between them. From germline, CDR1 is MGHDK and CDR2 SYGVNS. The CDR3 is 12 amino acids. The CDR3 sequence is CASVGSNYGYTF. Written as DNA, the CDR3 is TGTGCCAGCGTTGGATCCAACTATGGCTACACCTTC.

J is TRBJ1-2 and V is TRBV18; the D gene is possibly TRBD1 (5 bases). The CDR3 length is 15 residues. CDR1 and CDR2 from the germline V gene are KGHSH and LQKENI. V was pared by 5 bases and J by 6 bases, with 19 bases between. This chain's CDR3 is CASSEGVSFGDGYTF. DNA for the CDR3: TGTGCCAGCTCAGAAGGGGTCAGTTTCGGGGATGGCTACACCTTC. Based on the CDR3 plus reference TRBV18 and TRBJ1-2, the full variable domain is NAGVMQNPRHLVRRRGQEARLRCSPMKGHSHVYWYRQLPEEGLKFMVYLQKENIIDESGMPKERFSAEFPKEGPSILRIQQVVRGDSAAYFCASSEGVSFGDGYTFGSGTRLTVV.

V gene TRBV5-4 combines with J gene TRBJ2-1; D is perhaps TRBD2 (5 bases). The CDR3 has 15 residues. V was pared by 2 bases and J by 6 bases, with 15 bases between. The germline CDR1 and CDR2 sequences are SGHNT and YYREEE (reference sequence). The CDR3 spells CASSLEGRPGNEQFF. Written as DNA, the CDR3 is TGTGCCAGCAGCTTAGAAGGGAGACCAGGCAATGAGCAGTTCTTC.

This clonotype was detected many times. V and J are TRBV27 and TRBJ2-1; no reliable D call. This CDR3 is built from 14 residues. Germline assignment: CDR1 MNHEY and CDR2 SMNVEV (reference sequence). The V gene lost 5 bases and the J gene lost 0 bases, with 8 bases spanning the gap. The CDR3 sequence is CASSMSSSYNEQFF. The CDR3 DNA reads TGTGCCAGCAGTATGTCAAGCTCCTACAATGAGCAGTTCTTC.

This clonotype was observed at least ten times. The chain combines TRBV18 with TRBJ2-1; D is ambiguous. Germline V CDR1 and CDR2: KGHSH, LQKENI. Trimming removed 6 bases from V and 8 bases from J, with 14 bases in between. This CDR3 is built from 13 residues. Written as DNA, the CDR3 is TGTGCCAGCTCGCCCGCAACGGTCCATGAGCAGTTCTTC. Translated: CASSPATVHEQFF.

The chain's CDR3 is CASSPLGGNTGELFF. CDR3 in DNA: TGTGCCAGCAGCCCACTGGGGGGGAACACCGGGGAGCTGTTTTTT. This chain links TRBV7-2 with TRBJ2-2, with a possible D match to TRBD2 (6 bases). Germline V gene sequence: CDR1 SGHTA, CDR2 FQGNSA. The CDR3 has 15 amino acids. Trimming removed 5 bases at V and 1 base at J, with 11 bases between.

This clonotype turned up a few times. The gene calls are TRBV12-3 or TRBV12-4 and TRBJ1-2; 10 bases agree with TRBD1. The CDR3 has 14 residues. V shed 7 bases and J 7 bases; nucleotides not matched to a gene: 9. CDR3: CASNWGDRGSGYTF. The CDR3 region has the DNA TGTGCCAGCAATTGGGGGGACAGGGGCTCTGGCTACACCTTC.

The J gene is TRBJ2-1, the V gene TRBV5-1; 9 bases line up with TRBD2. J gave up 6 bases and V 0 bases, and 10 bases lay outside the gene matches. The CDR3 consists of 17 residues. CDR1 and CDR2 from the germline V gene are SGHRS and YFSETQ. The CDR3 sequence is CASSLGLAGPAGNEQFF. The CDR3 bases are TGCGCCAGCAGCTTGGGCCTAGCGGGACCCGCGGGCAATGAGCAGTTCTTC.

The chain uses TRBV5-1 and TRBJ1-2; TRBD1 matches at 9 bases. There are 16 residues in the CDR3. Germline values: CDR1 SGHRS, CDR2 YFSETQ. The trim removed 4 bases at V and 3 bases at J, leaving 10 bases unmatched. CDR3 in amino acids: CASSTGTGSADYGYTF. The CDR3 DNA reads TGCGCCAGCAGCACGGGGACAGGGAGCGCAGACTATGGCTACACCTTC.

Ten or more counts support this clonotype. The chain combines TRBV11-2 with TRBJ2-5; D could derive from TRBD1 or TRBD2 (5 bases each). This CDR3 is built from 13 residues. The V end was cut by 8 bases, the J end by 8 bases, with 18 bases between. Germline loops: CDR1 SGHAT, CDR2 FQNNGV. The CDR3 here is CASGRGAMRTQYF. The DNA of the CDR3 is TGTGCCAGCGGACGAGGGGCCATGCGCACCCAGTACTTC.

This clonotype has ten or more counts. This chain joins TRBV15 and TRBJ1-6; D is uncertain. The CDR3 loop spans 15 amino acids. Between the trimmed V and J ends, which lost 6 bases and 6 bases, there was a span of 15 bases. CDR1 and CDR2 (germline): LNHNV, YYDKDF (reference sequence). In DNA form, the CDR3 reads TGTGCCACCAGGGAGAGGTCCACGATTAATTCACCCCTCCACTTT. Translation gives CATRERSTINSPLHF.

This chain links TRBV2 with TRBJ1-4, with D possibly being TRBD1 (5 bases). The CDR3 extends over 13 amino acids. Per germline, CDR1 SNHLY and CDR2 FYNNEI. V was trimmed by 9 bases and J by 6 bases, leaving 14 bases between them. The CDR3: CASAWGRDEKLFF. The CDR3 DNA follows: TGTGCCAGTGCCTGGGGCAGAGATGAAAAACTGTTTTTT.

Ten or more counts support this clonotype. This chain connects TRBV6-2 or TRBV6-3 to TRBJ2-7; possibly TRBD1 for D (6 bases). The V end was cut by 8 bases, the J end by 11 bases, with 16 bases between. Germline CDR1 and CDR2: MNHEY and SVGEGT. The CDR3 has 11 residues. The CDR3 reads CASRDTLSKYF. In DNA, the CDR3 is TGTGCCAGCCGGGACACCCTGAGCAAGTACTTC.

As regards this clonotype: A much larger clone differs from this one at a single base, so this may be a read error. This sequence joins TRBV12-3 or TRBV12-4 and TRBJ1-2, with D tentatively TRBD1 (6 bases). This CDR3 region has 14 residues. V lost 4 bases and J 7 bases, leaving 16 bases between the germline ends. The CDR3 spells CASSCGGSSFGYTF. The CDR3 nucleotides read TGTGCCAGCAGTTGTGGGGGCAGCTCCTTTGGCTACACCTTC.